One and the same sample provided the 20 T cell receptor beta chains below, sequenced in a study of radiation and T cells in renal cell carcinoma. Time point given: baseline pretreatment blood. Indicated treatment: 15 Gy SBRT to primary tumor, nephrectomy 4 weeks later. Measured with immunoSEQ multiplex PCR; TCRdb has only the in-frame clones, and not every one. The data contain roughly 120,000 clones, approximately 80% of them singletons. Sequenced here: blood, sampled from a patient whose treatment included radiotherapy and nephrectomy. The receptors originated from a woman in her sixties with renal cell carcinoma.

This rearrangement joins TRBV7-3 to TRBJ2-3; weak D call: TRBD2 (6 bases). This CDR3 region has 13 residues. Germline CDR1 reads SGHTA; CDR2 reads FQGTGA. Trimming removed 5 bases at V and 9 bases at J, with 15 bases between. CDR3: CASSQGGTGTQYF. CDR3 DNA sequence: TGTGCCAGCAGCCAAGGCGGGACCGGAACGCAGTATTTT.

This sequence joins TRBV4-3 and TRBJ2-5, with 8 bases matching TRBD2. This CDR3 spans 16 amino acids. Germline CDR1 LGHNA, CDR2 YSLEER. With 0 bases clipped from V and 5 bases from J, the junction kept 8 bases outside the gene matches. This CDR3 reads CASSQDTPRLAETQYF. Here the CDR3 DNA reads TGCGCCAGCAGCCAAGATACTCCCCGACTAGCGGAGACCCAGTACTTC.

This sequence joins TRBV6-1 and TRBJ1-4, with D maybe TRBD1 (5 bases). The germline V gene encodes CDR1 MNHNS and CDR2 SASEGT. This CDR3 is 15 amino acids long. V shed 2 bases and J shed 7 bases, with 14 bases lying between them. The CDR3 spells CASSEMSGHPEKLFF. The CDR3 DNA reads as TGTGCCAGCAGTGAAATGTCGGGGCACCCTGAAAAACTGTTTTTT.

This clone has a count of ten or more. The CDR3 bases are TGTGCCAGCAAGTTTGGGACGGGGGTCGCTGAAGCTTTCTTT. Translation: CASKFGTGVAEAFF. The V gene is TRBV27, the J gene TRBJ1-1; tentatively, D is TRBD1 (5 bases). Per germline, CDR1 MNHEY and CDR2 SMNVEV (reference sequence). Trimming removed 7 bases from V and 6 bases from J, with 18 bases in between. CDR3 size: 14 residues.

The chain has TRBV5-1 and TRBJ1-6, with D uncertain. CDR3 length: 13 amino acids. CDR1 and CDR2 (germline): SGHRS, YFSETQ. V lost 0 bases and J lost 4, with 2 bases in between. The CDR3 DNA follows: TGCGCCAGCAGCTTGGATTATAATTCACCCCTCCACTTT. Protein: CASSLDYNSPLHF.

The genes are TRBV6-1 and TRBJ1-1; no reliable D call. The germline V gene encodes CDR1 MNHNS and CDR2 SASEGT. Trimming shortened V by 7 bases and J by 10 bases, and 16 bases separated the two germline ends. The CDR3 has 12 amino acids. The CDR3 DNA is TGTGCCAGCACCACGTGGGAAGCCGTAGCTTTCTTT. Its translation: CASTTWEAVAFF.

This chain links TRBV28 with TRBJ1-4; a weak D match, TRBD1 (6 bases). In germline, CDR1 is MDHEN, CDR2 SYDVKM. This CDR3 has 14 residues. The V gene lost 3 bases and the J gene lost 5 bases, with 10 bases spanning the gap. This CDR3 reads CASSLDRINEKLFF. In DNA form, the CDR3 reads TGTGCCAGCAGTTTGGACAGAATCAATGAAAAACTGTTTTTT. Supplemented by reference TRBV28 and TRBJ1-4, the full variable domain reads DVKVTQSSRYLVKRTGEKVFLECVQDMDHENMFWYRQDPGLGLRLIYFSYDVKMKEKGDIPEGYSVSREKKERFSLILESASTNQTSMYLCASSLDRINEKLFFGSGTQLSVL.

The V and J genes are TRBV6-5 and TRBJ2-5; a weak D match, TRBD2 (6 bases). Germline V gene data show CDR1 as MNHEY and CDR2 as SVGAGI. V lost 0 bases, J lost 2 bases, and 10 bases lay in between. The CDR3 is 15 residues long. CDR3 bases: TGTGCCAGCAGTTACTCGAATAGCGGACAAGAGACCCAGTACTTC. This encodes CASSYSNSGQETQYF.

V is TRBV5-5 and J is TRBJ2-2, with D possibly being TRBD2 (7 bases). This CDR3 is built from 16 residues. The V end was cut by 6 bases, the J end by 4 bases, with 19 bases between. Germline V lookup: CDR1 SGHKS, CDR2 YYEKEE (reference sequence). CDR3 in amino acids: CASTSSAGAFTGELFF. The CDR3 nucleotides read TGTGCCAGCACCTCCTCCGCGGGGGCATTCACCGGGGAGCTGTTTTTT.

The chain recombines TRBV11-3 with TRBJ2-7, with D perhaps assigned TRBD1 or TRBD2 (6 bases each). Germline V gives CDR1 SGHNT, CDR2 YENEEA. The CDR3 loop spans 13 amino acids. The germline V and J ends were trimmed by 5 bases and 6 bases, with 14 bases remaining between them. The CDR3 protein is CASSLQGLSEQYF. CDR3 coding DNA: TGTGCCAGCAGCCTACAGGGACTTAGCGAGCAGTACTTC.

This clone was seen a handful of times. V and J are TRBV27 and TRBJ2-3, with D unresolved. V shed 7 bases and J shed 4 bases, with 21 bases lying between them. This CDR3 is built from 16 residues. Germline-derived CDR1 and CDR2 are MNHEY and SMNVEV (reference sequence). The CDR3 coding sequence is TGTGCCAGCATGCCACTCCATTTAGGGCGGCCAGATACGCAGTATTTT. This translates into CASMPLHLGRPDTQYF.

The rearrangement joins TRBV7-3 to TRBJ2-5, with 9 positions matching TRBD1. The V segment lost 5 bases and the J segment 5 bases; nucleotides outside the gene matches: 9. Germline V gene sequence: CDR1 SGHTA, CDR2 FQGTGA. CDR3 length equals 15 residues. CDR3 nucleotides: TGTGCCAGCAGCCTGACCGGGACAGGGTGGGAGACCCAGTACTTC. Amino acid sequence: CASSLTGTGWETQYF.

The chain recombines TRBV6-1 with TRBJ2-3; the match to TRBD1 covers 9 bases. The trim removed 3 bases at V and 3 bases at J, leaving 7 bases unmatched. CDR3 length: 16 residues. CDR1 is MNHNS, CDR2 SASEGT, per germline. The CDR3 loop reads CASSDYRGQATDTQYF. The DNA of the CDR3 is TGTGCCAGCAGTGACTACAGGGGGCAGGCGACAGATACGCAGTATTTT.

This clone was seen a handful of times. This sequence joins TRBV29-1 and TRBJ2-5, with a possible D match to TRBD2 (6 bases). From germline, CDR1 is SQVTM and CDR2 ANQGSEA. V shed 4 bases and J shed 5 bases, with 14 bases lying between them. This CDR3 comprises 13 residues. The CDR3 region has the DNA TGCAGCGTTGCCGGGAGCCCCGGGGAGACCCAGTACTTC. This gives the protein CSVAGSPGETQYF.

The chain joins TRBV19 to TRBJ1-1; weak D call: TRBD1 (6 bases). Germline CDR1 is LNHDA and CDR2 is SQIVND (reference sequence). Between the trimmed V and J ends, which lost 7 bases and 2 bases, there was a span of 17 bases. The CDR3 has 15 residues. The CDR3 coding sequence is TGTGCCAGTAAGTTCGGAGACAGGCCTAACACTGAAGCTTTCTTT. Translating gives CASKFGDRPNTEAFF.

The chain employs TRBV19 and TRBJ2-4, with 11 bases fitting TRBD2. CDR3 length: 14 residues. Germline lookup yields CDR1 LNHDA and CDR2 SQIVND (reference sequence). Trimming removed 5 bases from V and 9 bases from J; junction bases left unmatched: 6. The CDR3 sequence is CASSALAGVAIQYF. The CDR3 coding sequence is TGTGCCAGTAGTGCACTAGCGGGGGTAGCCATTCAGTACTTC.

The V call is TRBV7-2, the J call TRBJ2-7, with D perhaps matching TRBD2 (6 bases). The CDR3 length is 16 residues. CDR1 and CDR2 from the germline V gene are SGHTA and FQGNSA. The V gene lost 1 base and the J gene lost 2 bases, with 15 bases spanning the gap. In nucleotides, the CDR3 is TGTGCCAGCAGCTTAGTGGGTGCGGGGACTCCCTACGAGCAGTACTTC. The encoded protein is CASSLVGAGTPYEQYF.

The chain joins TRBV6-5 to TRBJ1-1; a weak D match, TRBD1 (6 bases). This CDR3 is 13 amino acids long. Trimming shortened V by 0 bases and J by 7 bases, and 9 bases separated the two germline ends. Germline values: CDR1 MNHEY, CDR2 SVGAGI. The CDR3 region is CASSYSRGFEAFF. As DNA, the CDR3 is TGTGCCAGCAGTTACTCCAGGGGATTTGAAGCTTTCTTT.

This clone turned up a few times. The rearrangement links TRBV7-6 to TRBJ2-7, with no clear D. This CDR3 spans 15 amino acids. Trimming stripped 1 base from V and 2 bases from J, with 12 bases between. The germline gives CDR1 SGHVS, CDR2 FNYEAQ. The CDR3 DNA is TGTGCCAGCAGCTTAGTCCCGGGTTCAACCTACGAGCAGTACTTC. Protein: CASSLVPGSTYEQYF. Together with reference TRBV7-6 and TRBJ2-7, the CDR3 gives the full variable domain: GAGVSQSPRYKVTKRGQDVALRCDPISGHVSLYWYRQALGQGPEFLTYFNYEAQQDKSGLPNDRFSAERPEGSISTLTIQRTEQRDSAMYRCASSLVPGSTYEQYFGPGTRLTVT.

This rearrangement joins TRBV19 to TRBJ2-7; 7 bases agree with TRBD2. The V gene's germline CDR1 is LNHDA and CDR2 SQIVND (reference sequence). V trimming: 4 bases; J trimming: 3 bases; junction bases outside the gene matches: 3. This CDR3 contains 13 residues. The CDR3 is CASSSGSGYEQYF. The DNA of the CDR3 is TGTGCCAGTAGTAGCGGGAGCGGCTACGAGCAGTACTTC.